This TCR beta chain was observed in a study of cytomegalovirus exposure and HLA in healthy donors. V was clipped by 8 bases and J by 2 bases; unmatched bases: 9. The germline V gene encodes CDR1 SGHDN and CDR2 FVKESK. The CDR3 is 15 amino acids. This clone was detected a few times. Antigen unknown. Study results and caveats: High specificity and sensitivity for cytomegalovirus status were reported for the classifier.

With 60 Vbeta and 13 Jbeta primers, the PCR was carried out. Method: immunoSEQ multiplex PCR; TCRdb's copy keeps in-frame clones and lacks some. The sample comprises 150,000 to 200,000 clones, 80% of which are singletons, and about 2.1% rests with the top ten. What was sequenced was PBMCs. The clonotype comes from a woman in her thirties in good health and CMV-seronegative. V gene TRBV14 combines with J gene TRBJ2-7; 10 positions match TRBD1. This chain's CDR3 is CASEGGDRGPYEQYF. The CDR3 DNA reads as TGTGCCAGCGAGGGCGGGGACAGGGGCCCCTACGAGCAGTACTTC.